This TCR beta chain was captured by sequencing in a study of regulatory T cells in long-lasting Graves disease. Arm-PCR of CDR3 regions and iRepertoire HTBI primers were the basis on which TCR beta libraries were built. From the multiplex PCR reads, TCRdb called clonotypes with MiXCR, one entry per CDR3 protein. Of 300,000 to 400,000 distinct CDR3 sequences listed, 16% are singletons. Study-level points and caveats: Persistent Graves' disease cases displayed lower TCR diversity than newly diagnosed ones.

The sample's time point: newly diagnosed GD, antithyroid drugs for less than 3 months. The TCR library was made from RNA extracted from PBMCs. This clonotype was seen repeatedly, ten times or more. Antigen specificity is unknown. These data were likewise used in another study, on T cells in Graves' hyperthyroidism and ophthalmopathy. That paper states: Also found in blood were most expanded thyroid clonotypes above 0.001.

The sequence was collected from a man aged 40-49 years with Graves disease. The sample consisted of peripheral blood mononuclear cells (PBMCs), taken at new diagnosis, from a patient treated with antithyroid drugs.

CDR3 protein: CSAWDRVSYEQYF. The CDR3 DNA reads as TGCAGTGCCTGGGACAGGGTCAGCTACGAGCAGTACTTC. The chain joins TRBV20-1 to TRBJ2-7; 9 bases agree with TRBD1. Per germline, CDR1 DFQATT and CDR2 SNEGSKA (reference sequence). This CDR3 has 13 amino acids. Trimming removed 6 bases from V and 3 bases from J; junction bases left unmatched: 6.